A selection of T cell receptor beta chains follows, all from one sample in a study of T cell changes during pregnancy in multiple sclerosis. Data came from immunoSEQ multiplex PCR; TCRdb stores just in-frame clones and leaves some out. The data show tens of thousands of clones, about 92% seen once. The starting material was CD8+ T cells from peripheral blood mononuclear cells, obtained before pregnancy. All receptors derive from a female donor with multiple sclerosis, enrolled in a pregnancy study. Each CDR3 is given with its conserved first and last residue. The D gene is left open where the match is weak. The size entry is marked missing in some rows and otherwise reads once, few, many or a size class.

len	abundance	v_gene	d_gene	j_gene	CDR3aa	CDR3nt
15	few	TRBV6-4	TRBD2	TRBJ2-2	CASSNSGENTGELFF	TGTGCCAGCAGCAACAGCGGGGAGAACACCGGGGAGCTGTTTTTT
15	-	TRBV27	-	TRBJ2-7	CASSLPRVGVDEQYF	TGTGCCAGCAGTTTACCCAGGGTCGGAGTTGACGAGCAGTACTTC
14	-	TRBV4-3	TRBD1	TRBJ1-1	CASSQDSDRGPAFF	TGCGCCAGCAGCCAAGATAGCGACAGGGGGCCAGCTTTCTTT
17	-	TRBV10-2	TRBD2	TRBJ2-2	CASSDSGLAGTTGELFF	TGCGCCAGCAGTGATTCAGGACTAGCGGGGACCACCGGGGAGCTGTTTTTT
15	-	TRBV9	TRBD1	TRBJ1-1	CASSAPPQGATEAFF	TGTGCCAGCAGCGCCCCTCCCCAGGGGGCAACTGAAGCTTTCTTT
14	once	TRBV27	-	TRBJ1-1	CASSPETGRTEAFF	TGTGCCAGCAGTCCGGAAACAGGGCGCACTGAAGCTTTCTTT
14	-	TRBV12-5	-	TRBJ2-5	CASGRQVPGETQYF	TGTGCTAGTGGGCGACAGGTCCCGGGAGAGACCCAGTACTTC
11	once	TRBV30	-	TRBJ1-2	CAWTGGRGYTF	TGTGCCTGGACCGGGGGAAGGGGCTACACCTTC
14	-	TRBV30	-	TRBJ1-6	CAWSVGAYNSPLHF	TGTGCCTGGAGTGTAGGGGCCTATAATTCACCCCTCCACTTT
15	-	TRBV4-3	TRBD2	TRBJ2-7	CASSRAGGSSYEQYF	TGCGCCAGCAGCCGAGCGGGGGGGAGCTCCTACGAGCAGTACTTC
12	-	TRBV7-9	TRBD2	TRBJ2-2	CASSLGGTSEVF	TGTGCCAGCAGCTTAGGAGGGACTAGCGAAGTTTTT
15	-	TRBV4-1	TRBD1	TRBJ1-2	CASSQDRQGSYGYTF	TGCGCCAGCAGCCAAGATCGACAGGGGAGCTATGGCTACACCTTC
18	-	TRBV5-4	-	TRBJ1-5	CASSLFRTVSFSNQPQHF	TGTGCCAGCAGCTTGTTCAGAACAGTTTCTTTTAGCAATCAGCCCCAGCATTTT
12	-	TRBV13	-	TRBJ2-1	CASSRGFAGQFF	TGTGCCAGCAGCCGGGGGTTTGCGGGGCAGTTCTTC
16	-	TRBV9	TRBD2	TRBJ2-3	CASSVEGGGVSDTQYF	TGTGCCAGCAGCGTAGAGGGCGGGGGGGTTTCAGATACGCAGTATTTT
14	-	TRBV7-6	-	TRBJ2-5	CASSRIGSEETQYF	TGTGCCAGCAGCCGGATAGGGAGCGAGGAGACCCAGTACTTC
17	-	TRBV4-3	TRBD2	TRBJ2-3	CASSQERPGGAADTQYF	TGCGCCAGCAGCCAAGAACGCCCCGGGGGGGCCGCAGATACGCAGTATTTT
16	-	TRBV19	-	TRBJ1-1	CATVLSKGLFNTEAFF	TGTGCCACCGTTCTCTCTAAGGGGTTATTCAACACTGAAGCTTTCTTT
14	-	TRBV5-5	TRBD1	TRBJ2-7	CASSSGQGVDEQYF	TGTGCCAGCAGCTCGGGACAGGGGGTCGACGAGCAGTACTTC
12	once	TRBV4-1	TRBD1	TRBJ2-3	CASSGTADTQYF	TGCGCCAGCAGCGGGACAGCGGATACGCAGTATTTT
17	once	TRBV5-5	-	TRBJ1-2	CASSPTGGPSYNYGYTF	TGTGCCAGCAGCCCCACGGGGGGGCCAAGCTATAACTATGGCTACACCTTC
13	-	TRBV30	-	TRBJ2-3	CAWTGDLTDTQYF	TGTGCCTGGACGGGGGACCTCACAGATACGCAGTATTTT
16	-	TRBV9	-	TRBJ1-1	CASSAHLGQGGAEAFF	TGTGCCAGCAGCGCCCACCTTGGGCAGGGAGGGGCTGAAGCTTTCTTT
15	-	TRBV6-5	TRBD1	TRBJ2-7	CASSYGWTGSYEQYF	TGTGCCAGCAGTTACGGCTGGACAGGGTCCTACGAGCAGTACTTC
13	few	TRBV4-1	-	TRBJ1-1	CASSQAMNTEAFF	TGCGCCAGCAGCCAAGCTATGAACACTGAAGCTTTCTTT
15	-	TRBV9	TRBD1	TRBJ2-7	CASSVDQGASYEQYF	TGTGCCAGCAGCGTAGATCAGGGGGCTTCCTACGAGCAGTACTTC
16	-	TRBV4-1	TRBD2	TRBJ2-1	CASSQDVLAQNNEQFF	TGCGCCAGCAGCCAAGATGTACTAGCGCAGAACAATGAGCAGTTCTTC
19	-	TRBV5-4	TRBD2	TRBJ2-5	CASSLGPGGGAASQETQYF	TGTGCCAGCAGCCTGGGGCCTGGCGGGGGGGCCGCATCCCAAGAGACCCAGTACTTC